This T cell receptor (beta chain) originates from a study of T cell repertoires in ileal Crohn's disease. In the study overall: About half received postoperative treatment, 10 to 11 with thiopurines and about 20 anti-TNF. General study findings and limits: Mucosal expansions were suggested to be mainly CD8 T cells.

This table comes from immunoSEQ multiplex PCR, and its TCRdb copy is limited to in-frame clones, with some not included. The sample lists some 14,000 clones, around 90% occurring once. Adults with ileal or ileocolonic Crohn's disease and an indication for resection were eligible. Germline trimming cut 5 bases from V and 5 bases from J; bases unmatched to any gene: 11. This CDR3 is built from 16 residues. Germline V gives CDR1 SGHTA, CDR2 FQGNSA. To note about this clone: The antigen is unknown.

The chain uses TRBV7-2 and TRBJ1-4, with 7 bases matching TRBD1. The receptor's source is an adult with Crohn's disease. The sample was ileal tissue. CDR3 in DNA: TGTGCCAGCAGCGAAAATGGGGGCAGGGGGAATGAAAAACTGTTTTTT. This gives the protein CASSENGGRGNEKLFF.